This T cell receptor (beta chain) was observed in a study of blood T cell repertoires in COVID-19. The wider study: Sites in the United States, Italy and Spain provided acute and convalescent COVID-19 samples. Nucleic acid was either cDNA or gDNA, and it came from T cells, B-cell-depleted T cells, or PBMCs.

Original processing notes: Amplification of reference gene primers provided the estimated nucleated cell counts. Here immunoSEQ multiplex PCR was the method, and the copy in TCRdb shows in-frame clones only, minus some. V and J calls and clone size follow that table, whereas D and trimming were derived from the DNA. Of 100,000 or so clones in the sample, 81% were seen once. Only one count was recorded for this clone. The V gene end was trimmed by 4 bases and the J gene end by 5 bases; junction bases not matched to a gene: 10. The CDR3 is 15 amino acids. CDR1 GTSNPN and CDR2 SVGIG come from the germline V gene (reference sequence).

The clonotype originates from a man at least 80 years old with acute or convalescent COVID-19. The gene calls are TRBV30 and TRBJ2-1; TRBD2 matches at 8 bases. The sequencing input was peripheral blood. The DNA for the CDR3 is TGTGCCTGGATGAGAGCGGGAGTACCAAACAATGAGCAGTTCTTC. This encodes CAWMRAGVPNNEQFF.